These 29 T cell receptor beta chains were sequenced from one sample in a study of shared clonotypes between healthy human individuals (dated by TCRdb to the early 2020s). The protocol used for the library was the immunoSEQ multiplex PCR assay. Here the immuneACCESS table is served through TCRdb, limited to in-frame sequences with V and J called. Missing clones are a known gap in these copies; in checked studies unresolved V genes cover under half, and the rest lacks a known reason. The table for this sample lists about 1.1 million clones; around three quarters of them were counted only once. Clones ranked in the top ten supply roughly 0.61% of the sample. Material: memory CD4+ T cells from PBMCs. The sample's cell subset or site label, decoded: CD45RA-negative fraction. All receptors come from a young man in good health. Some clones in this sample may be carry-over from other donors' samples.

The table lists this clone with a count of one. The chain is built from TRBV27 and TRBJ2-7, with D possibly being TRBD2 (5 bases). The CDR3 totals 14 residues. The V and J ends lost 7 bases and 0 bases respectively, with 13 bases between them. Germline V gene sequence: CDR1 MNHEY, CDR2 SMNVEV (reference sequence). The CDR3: CASNARRSSYEQYF. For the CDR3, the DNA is TGTGCCAGCAATGCAAGGAGGAGCTCCTACGAGCAGTACTTC.

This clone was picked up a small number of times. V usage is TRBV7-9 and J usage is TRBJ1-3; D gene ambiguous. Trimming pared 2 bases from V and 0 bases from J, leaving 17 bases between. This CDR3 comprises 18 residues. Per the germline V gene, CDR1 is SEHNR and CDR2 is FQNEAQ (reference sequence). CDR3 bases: TGTGCCAGCAGCTTACGGCCGGTGGGGAGATCCTCTGGAAACACCATATATTTT. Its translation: CASSLRPVGRSSGNTIYF. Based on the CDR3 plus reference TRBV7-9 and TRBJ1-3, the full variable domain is DTGVSQNPRHKITKRGQNVTFRCDPISEHNRLYWYRQTLGQGPEFLTYFQNEAQLEKSRLLSDRFSAERPKGSFSTLEIQRTEQGDSAMYLCASSLRPVGRSSGNTIYFGEGSWLTVV.

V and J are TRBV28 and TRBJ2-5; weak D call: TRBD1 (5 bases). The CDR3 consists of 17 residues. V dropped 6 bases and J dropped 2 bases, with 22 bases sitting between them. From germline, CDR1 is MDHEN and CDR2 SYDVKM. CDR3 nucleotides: TGTGCCAGCAGAGTTCTTTTTGCAAGGGGCAGGCAAGAGACCCAGTACTTC. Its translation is CASRVLFARGRQETQYF.

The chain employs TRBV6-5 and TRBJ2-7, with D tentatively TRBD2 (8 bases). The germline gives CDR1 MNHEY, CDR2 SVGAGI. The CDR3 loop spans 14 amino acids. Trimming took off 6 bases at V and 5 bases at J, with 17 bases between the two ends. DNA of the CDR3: TGTGCCAGCAGCATCTTCGGGAGGGGGCACGAGCAGTACTTC. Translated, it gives CASSIFGRGHEQYF.

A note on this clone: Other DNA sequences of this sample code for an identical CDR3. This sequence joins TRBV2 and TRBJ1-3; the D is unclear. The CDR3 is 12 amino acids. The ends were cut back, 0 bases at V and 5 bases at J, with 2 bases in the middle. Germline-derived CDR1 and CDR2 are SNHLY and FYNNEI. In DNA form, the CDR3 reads TGTGCCAGCAGTGAAGCGAGAAACACCATATATTTT. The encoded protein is CASSEARNTIYF.

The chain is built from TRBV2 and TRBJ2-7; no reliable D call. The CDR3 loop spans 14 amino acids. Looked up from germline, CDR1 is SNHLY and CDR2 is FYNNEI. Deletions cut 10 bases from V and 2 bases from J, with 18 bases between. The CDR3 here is CATQLDSQTYEQYF. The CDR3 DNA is TGTGCCACCCAGCTCGATAGCCAAACCTACGAGCAGTACTTC.

The CDR3 DNA sequence: TGTGCCAGCAGCTGGGGAACAGGGGGTGGCTACACCTTC. This codes for CASSWGTGGGYTF. V and J are TRBV11-2 and TRBJ1-2; 8 nucleotides line up with TRBD1. CDR3 length: 13 residues. Germline assignment: CDR1 SGHAT and CDR2 FQNNGV. The trim removed 4 bases at V and 7 bases at J, leaving 5 bases unmatched.

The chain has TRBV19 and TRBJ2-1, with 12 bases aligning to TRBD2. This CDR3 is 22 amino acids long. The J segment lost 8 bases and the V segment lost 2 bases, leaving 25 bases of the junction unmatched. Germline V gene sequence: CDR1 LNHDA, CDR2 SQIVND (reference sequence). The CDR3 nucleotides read TGTGCCAGTAGTATATTCAGCGGCCGGGGAAGGACTAGCGGGACGTTACGACATGAGCAGTTCTTC. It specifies CASSIFSGRGRTSGTLRHEQFF.

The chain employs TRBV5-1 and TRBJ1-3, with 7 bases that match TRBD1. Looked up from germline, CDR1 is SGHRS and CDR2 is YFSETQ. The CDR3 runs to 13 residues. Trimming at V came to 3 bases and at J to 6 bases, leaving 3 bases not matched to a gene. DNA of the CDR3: TGCGCCAGCAGCTATACAGGGGAAAACACCATATATTTT. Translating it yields CASSYTGENTIYF.

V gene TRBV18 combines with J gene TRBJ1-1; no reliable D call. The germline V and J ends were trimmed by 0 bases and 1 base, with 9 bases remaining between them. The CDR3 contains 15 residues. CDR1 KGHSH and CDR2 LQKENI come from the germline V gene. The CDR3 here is CASSPPSTRNTEAFF. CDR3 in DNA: TGTGCCAGCTCACCACCTTCGACAAGGAACACTGAAGCTTTCTTT.

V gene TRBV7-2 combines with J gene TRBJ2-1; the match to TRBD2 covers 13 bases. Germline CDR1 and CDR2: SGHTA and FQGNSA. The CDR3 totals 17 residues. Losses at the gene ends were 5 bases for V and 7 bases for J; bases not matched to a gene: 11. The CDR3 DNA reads TGTGCCAGCAGCCCGAGACTAGCGGGAGGTGTCTGGAATGAGCAGTTCTTC. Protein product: CASSPRLAGGVWNEQFF.

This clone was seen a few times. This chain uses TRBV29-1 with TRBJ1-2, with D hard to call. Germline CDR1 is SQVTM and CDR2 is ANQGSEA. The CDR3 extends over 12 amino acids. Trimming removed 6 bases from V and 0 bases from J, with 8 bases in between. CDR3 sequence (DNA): TGCAGCGTAGGGTCCTCTAACTATGGCTACACCTTC. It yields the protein CSVGSSNYGYTF.

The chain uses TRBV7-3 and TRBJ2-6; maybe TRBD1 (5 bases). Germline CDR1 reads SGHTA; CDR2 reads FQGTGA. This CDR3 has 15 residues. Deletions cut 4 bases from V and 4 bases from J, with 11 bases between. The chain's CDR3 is CASSYVPGGANVLTF. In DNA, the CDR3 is TGTGCCAGCAGCTACGTCCCAGGGGGGGCCAACGTCCTGACTTTC. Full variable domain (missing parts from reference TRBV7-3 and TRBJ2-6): GAGVSQTPSNKVTEKGKYVELRCDPISGHTALYWYRQSLGQGPEFLIYFQGTGAADDSGLPNDRFFAVRPEGSVSTLKIQRTERGDSAVYLCASSYVPGGANVLTFGAGSRLTVL.

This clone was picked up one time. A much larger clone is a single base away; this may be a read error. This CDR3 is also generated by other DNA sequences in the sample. The CDR3 spells CASSLGSYEQYF. The DNA for the CDR3 is TGTGCCAGCAGCTTAGGATCCTACGAGCAGTACTTC. This chain links TRBV7-9 with TRBJ2-7; D remains ambiguous. Trimming pared 1 base from V and 1 base from J, leaving 2 bases between. The germline gives CDR1 SEHNR, CDR2 FQNEAQ (reference sequence). The CDR3 length is 12 residues.

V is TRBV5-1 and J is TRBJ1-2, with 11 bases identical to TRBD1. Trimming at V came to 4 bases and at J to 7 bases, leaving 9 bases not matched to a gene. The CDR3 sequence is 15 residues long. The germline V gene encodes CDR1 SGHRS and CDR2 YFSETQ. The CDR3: CASSAGTGGSSGYTF. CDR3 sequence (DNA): TGCGCCAGCAGCGCCGGGACAGGGGGTTCCTCTGGCTACACCTTC.

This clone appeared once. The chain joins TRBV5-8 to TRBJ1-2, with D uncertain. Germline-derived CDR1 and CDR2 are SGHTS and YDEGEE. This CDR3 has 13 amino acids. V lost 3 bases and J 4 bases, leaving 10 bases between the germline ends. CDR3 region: CASSSKPSYGYTF. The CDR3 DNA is TGTGCCAGCAGCTCCAAACCGAGCTATGGCTACACCTTC.

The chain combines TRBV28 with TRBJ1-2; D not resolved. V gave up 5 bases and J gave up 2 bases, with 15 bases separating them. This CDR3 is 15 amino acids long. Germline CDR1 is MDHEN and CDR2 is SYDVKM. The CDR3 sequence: CASSTAGAKNYGYTF. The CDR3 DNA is TGTGCCAGCAGTACCGCGGGAGCCAAAAACTATGGCTACACCTTC.

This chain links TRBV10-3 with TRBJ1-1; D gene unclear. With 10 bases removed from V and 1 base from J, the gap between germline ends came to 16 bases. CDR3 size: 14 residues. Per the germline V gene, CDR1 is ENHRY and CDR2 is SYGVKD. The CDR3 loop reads CATQSRAANTEAFF. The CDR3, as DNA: TGTGCCACCCAATCCCGTGCAGCGAACACTGAAGCTTTCTTT.

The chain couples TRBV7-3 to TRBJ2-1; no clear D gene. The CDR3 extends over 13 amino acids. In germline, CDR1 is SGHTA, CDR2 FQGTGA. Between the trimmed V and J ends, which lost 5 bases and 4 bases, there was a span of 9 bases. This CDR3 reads CASSQARYNEQFF. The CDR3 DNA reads TGTGCCAGCAGCCAGGCTCGTTACAATGAGCAGTTCTTC.

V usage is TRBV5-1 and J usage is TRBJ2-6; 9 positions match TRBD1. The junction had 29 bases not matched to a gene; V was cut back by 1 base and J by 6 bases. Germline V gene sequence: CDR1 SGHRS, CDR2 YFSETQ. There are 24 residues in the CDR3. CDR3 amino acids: CASSLPGGQGSGLELVGAANVLTF. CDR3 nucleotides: TGCGCCAGCAGCTTGCCCGGGGGACAGGGAAGCGGGCTTGAGCTGGTCGGAGCGGCCAACGTCCTGACTTTC.

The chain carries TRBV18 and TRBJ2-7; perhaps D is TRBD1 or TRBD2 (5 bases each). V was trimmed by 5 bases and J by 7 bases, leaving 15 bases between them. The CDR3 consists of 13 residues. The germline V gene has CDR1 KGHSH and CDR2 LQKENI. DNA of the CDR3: TGTGCCAGCTCAACGGGGCCCGGGTGGGAGCAGTACTTC. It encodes CASSTGPGWEQYF.

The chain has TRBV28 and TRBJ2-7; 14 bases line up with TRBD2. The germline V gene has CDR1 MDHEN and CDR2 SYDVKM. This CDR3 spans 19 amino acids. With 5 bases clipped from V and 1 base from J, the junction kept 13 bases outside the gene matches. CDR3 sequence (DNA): TGTGCCAGCAGTCACCTCACAGGGACTAGCGGGAGACGGTCCTACGAGCAGTACTTC. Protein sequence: CASSHLTGTSGRRSYEQYF. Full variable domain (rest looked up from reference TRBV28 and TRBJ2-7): DVKVTQSSRYLVKRTGEKVFLECVQDMDHENMFWYRQDPGLGLRLIYFSYDVKMKEKGDIPEGYSVSREKKERFSLILESASTNQTSMYLCASSHLTGTSGRRSYEQYFGPGTRLTVT.

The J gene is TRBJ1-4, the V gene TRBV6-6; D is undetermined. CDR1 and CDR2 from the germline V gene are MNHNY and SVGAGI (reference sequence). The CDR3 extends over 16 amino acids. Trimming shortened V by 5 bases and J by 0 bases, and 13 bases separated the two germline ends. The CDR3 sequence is CASSQGSVATNEKLFF. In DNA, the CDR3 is TGTGCCAGCAGTCAAGGCTCGGTTGCAACTAATGAAAAACTGTTTTTT.

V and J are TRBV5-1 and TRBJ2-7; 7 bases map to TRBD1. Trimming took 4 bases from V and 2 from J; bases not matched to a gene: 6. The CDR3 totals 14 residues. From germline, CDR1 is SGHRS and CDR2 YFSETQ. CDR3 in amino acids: CASSTGTDPYEQYF. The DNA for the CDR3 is TGCGCCAGCAGCACCGGGACAGACCCCTACGAGCAGTACTTC.

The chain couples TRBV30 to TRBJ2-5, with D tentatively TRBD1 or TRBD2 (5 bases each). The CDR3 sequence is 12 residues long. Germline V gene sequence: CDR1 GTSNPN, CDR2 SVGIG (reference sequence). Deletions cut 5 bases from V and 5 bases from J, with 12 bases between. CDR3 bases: TGTGCCTGGGAACCGGGGCTGGAGACCCAGTACTTC. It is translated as CAWEPGLETQYF.

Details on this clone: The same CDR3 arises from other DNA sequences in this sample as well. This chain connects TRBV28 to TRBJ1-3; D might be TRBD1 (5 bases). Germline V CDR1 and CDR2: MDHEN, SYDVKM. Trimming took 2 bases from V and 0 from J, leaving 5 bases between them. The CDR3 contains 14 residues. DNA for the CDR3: TGTGCCAGCAGTTTAGGGGGCTCTGGAAACACCATATATTTT. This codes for CASSLGGSGNTIYF.

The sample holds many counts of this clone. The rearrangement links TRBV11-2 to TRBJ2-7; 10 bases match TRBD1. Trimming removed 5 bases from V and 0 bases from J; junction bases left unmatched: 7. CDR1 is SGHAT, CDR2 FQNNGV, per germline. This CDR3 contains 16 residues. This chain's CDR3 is CASSRRDRGFSYEQYF. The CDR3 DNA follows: TGTGCCAGCAGCCGACGGGACAGGGGCTTCTCCTACGAGCAGTACTTC.

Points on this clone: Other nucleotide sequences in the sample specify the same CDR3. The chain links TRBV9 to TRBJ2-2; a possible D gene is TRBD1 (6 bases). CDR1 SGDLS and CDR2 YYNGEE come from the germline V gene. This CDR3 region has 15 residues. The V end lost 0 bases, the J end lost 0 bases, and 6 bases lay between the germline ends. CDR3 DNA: TGTGCCAGCAGCGTAGACAGGGCGAACACCGGGGAGCTGTTTTTT. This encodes CASSVDRANTGELFF. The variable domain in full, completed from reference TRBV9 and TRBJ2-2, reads DSGVTQTPKHLITATGQRVTLRCSPRSGDLSVYWYQQSLDQGLQFLIQYYNGEERAKGNILERFSAQQFPDLHSELNLSSLELGDSALYFCASSVDRANTGELFFGEGSRLTVL.

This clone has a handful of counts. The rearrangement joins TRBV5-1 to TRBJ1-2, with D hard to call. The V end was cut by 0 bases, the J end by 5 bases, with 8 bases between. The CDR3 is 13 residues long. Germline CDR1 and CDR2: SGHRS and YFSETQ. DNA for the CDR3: TGCGCCAGCAGCTTGGGCGGCACTTATGGCTACACCTTC. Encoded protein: CASSLGGTYGYTF.